The next 16 T cell receptor beta chains were all read from a single sample in a study of blood T cell repertoires in COVID-19. This table comes from immunoSEQ multiplex PCR, and its TCRdb copy is limited to in-frame clones, with some not included. The repertoire holds over 65,000 clones, 75% to 90% seen once, with about 5.7% in the top ten. The sequenced sample was peripheral blood. The receptors were sampled from a man older than 75 with COVID-19, enrolled during active disease.

This clone was detected once. V and J are TRBV4-1 and TRBJ1-1; the match to TRBD1 covers 7 bases. Germline lookup yields CDR1 MGHRA and CDR2 YSYEKL. CDR3 length: 16 amino acids. V trimming: 2 bases; J trimming: 4 bases; junction bases outside the gene matches: 10. For the CDR3, the DNA is TGCGCCAGCAGCCAACACCCCCAGGGGGGAGGCACTGAAGCTTTCTTT. The encoded protein is CASSQHPQGGGTEAFF.

J is TRBJ2-3 and V is TRBV6-5; 9 nucleotides align to TRBD1. With 2 bases clipped from V and 3 bases from J, the junction kept 3 bases outside the gene matches. The CDR3 covers 15 residues. Germline CDR1 is MNHEY and CDR2 is SVGAGI. The CDR3 protein is CASSYRQGGTDTQYF. CDR3 in DNA: TGTGCCAGCAGTTACCGACAGGGGGGGACAGATACGCAGTATTTT.

V usage is TRBV7-8 and J usage is TRBJ2-1; D is unresolved. The ends were cut back, 2 bases at V and 8 bases at J, with 13 bases in the middle. Germline CDR1 SGHVS, CDR2 FQNEAQ. This CDR3 spans 14 amino acids. The CDR3, as DNA: TGTGCCAGCAGCTTATTCTACCAGGCAGATGAGCAGTTCTTC. It is translated as CASSLFYQADEQFF.

The genes are TRBV4-1 and TRBJ2-3; the D is unclear. The V end was cut by 0 bases, the J end by 4 bases, with 8 bases between. The length of the CDR3 is 14 residues. Germline CDR1 and CDR2: MGHRA and YSYEKL. The DNA for the CDR3 is TGCGCCAGCAGCCAAGAACAAGGAGCAGATACGCAGTATTTT. Translation: CASSQEQGADTQYF.

This chain joins TRBV19 and TRBJ1-2; D remains unclear. The V end was cut by 7 bases, the J end by 1 base, with 16 bases between. CDR1 is LNHDA and CDR2 is SQIVND in the germline V gene (reference sequence). This CDR3 contains 15 residues. CDR3 residues: CASTLERGFNYGYTF. Written as DNA, the CDR3 is TGTGCCAGTACCCTAGAGCGCGGCTTTAACTATGGCTACACCTTC.

The chain combines TRBV6-2 or TRBV6-3 with TRBJ2-5; 10 nucleotides agree with TRBD1. Germline V gene data show CDR1 as MNHEY and CDR2 as SVGEGT. The CDR3 is 15 amino acids. Trimming removed 2 bases from V and 4 bases from J; junction bases left unmatched: 4. The CDR3 coding sequence is TGTGCCAGCAGTTACCAAGGGACAGGGGTAGAGACCCAGTACTTC. Translation gives CASSYQGTGVETQYF.

This rearrangement joins TRBV12-5 to TRBJ1-6; TRBD1 is a possible D gene (5 bases). The CDR3 has 16 residues. The V and J ends lost 3 bases and 6 bases respectively, with 15 bases between them. Per the germline V gene, CDR1 is LGHNT and CDR2 is FRNRAP. The CDR3: CASGFFLGAANSPLHF. CDR3 DNA sequence: TGTGCTAGTGGTTTTTTTCTTGGGGCCGCTAATTCACCCCTCCACTTT.

The V gene is TRBV18, the J gene TRBJ2-5; D is undetermined. Germline V gives CDR1 KGHSH, CDR2 LQKENI. V was cut by 2 bases and J by 0 bases, with 4 bases left in between. This CDR3 comprises 13 residues. The CDR3 DNA reads as TGTGCCAGCTCACCAGGAGACCAAGAGACCCAGTACTTC. This codes for CASSPGDQETQYF.

This chain uses TRBV7-8 with TRBJ1-5; 10 bases line up with TRBD1. From germline, CDR1 is SGHVS and CDR2 FQNEAQ. This CDR3 spans 16 amino acids. V dropped 5 bases and J dropped 1; count of bases not matched to a gene: 5. CDR3 sequence (DNA): TGTGCCAGCAGCAGGACAGGGGGGGCGAGCAATCAGCCCCAGCATTTT. This sequence encodes CASSRTGGASNQPQHF.

The chain couples TRBV6-4 to TRBJ1-4, with 11 nucleotides matching TRBD1. The CDR3 loop spans 15 amino acids. The germline V gene encodes CDR1 MRHNA and CDR2 SNTAGT. Unmatched junction bases numbered 4, after V lost 5 bases and J lost 5 bases. CDR3 region: CASSQGTGGNEKLFF. CDR3 bases: TGTGCCAGCAGTCAAGGGACAGGGGGAAATGAAAAACTGTTTTTT.

The chain carries TRBV3-1 (or the pseudogene TRBV3-2) and TRBJ1-2; TRBD1 agrees at 7 bases. From germline, CDR1 is LGHDT and CDR2 YNNKEL (reference sequence). V lost 5 bases and J lost 4; bases outside the gene matches: 7. The CDR3 has 14 amino acids. The chain's CDR3 is CASSAGTATYGYTF. CDR3 bases: TGTGCCAGCAGCGCCGGGACAGCGACCTATGGCTACACCTTC.

In this sample, this clone turned up once. The rearrangement links TRBV3-1 (or the pseudogene TRBV3-2) to TRBJ1-3; the D is unclear. Germline loops: CDR1 LGHDT, CDR2 YNNKEL (reference sequence). V lost 0 bases and J lost 4, with 4 bases in between. This CDR3 has 13 residues. CDR3 sequence reads: CASSQDRGNTIYF. For the CDR3, the DNA is TGTGCCAGCAGCCAAGATAGAGGAAACACCATATATTTT.

This clone was counted a single time. V gene TRBV5-1 combines with J gene TRBJ2-7, with a possible D match to TRBD2 (5 bases). CDR3 length: 14 residues. Per the germline V gene, CDR1 is SGHRS and CDR2 is YFSETQ. V lost 2 bases to trimming and J lost 0 bases, with 9 bases between them. The CDR3 reads CASSFERGSYEQYF. Here the CDR3 DNA reads TGCGCCAGCAGCTTTGAACGGGGCTCCTACGAGCAGTACTTC.

The chain is built from TRBV5-1 and TRBJ2-7; a possible D gene is TRBD2 (7 bases). V was pared by 5 bases and J by 6 bases, with 18 bases between. From germline, CDR1 is SGHRS and CDR2 YFSETQ. This CDR3 spans 14 amino acids. The CDR3 DNA reads TGCGCCAGCAGTTCTACGGGGGGCTCAAGCGAGCAGTACTTC. It translates to CASSSTGGSSEQYF.

The V gene is TRBV6-5, the J gene TRBJ2-3, with D perhaps TRBD2 (6 bases). Germline V gives CDR1 MNHEY, CDR2 SVGAGI. Trimming took off 6 bases at V and 6 bases at J, with 19 bases between the two ends. This CDR3 region has 15 residues. The CDR3 region is CASSRRDSSGDTQYF. The CDR3 DNA follows: TGTGCCAGCAGCCGGAGGGACTCCTCGGGGGATACGCAGTATTTT.

The V and J genes are TRBV5-4 and TRBJ1-1; D is perhaps TRBD1 (5 bases). This CDR3 is 13 amino acids long. Trimming pared 4 bases from V and 2 bases from J, leaving 9 bases between. Germline assignment: CDR1 SGHNT and CDR2 YYREEE (reference sequence). This CDR3 reads CASSPDSNTEAFF. The CDR3 nucleotides are TGTGCCAGCAGCCCCGACAGTAACACTGAAGCTTTCTTT.